This T cell receptor beta chain was recovered during a study of Ad26.COV2.S vaccination and SARS-CoV-2 variants listed by TCRdb under 2021. Regarding the study in general: Donors in the vaccine arm were drawn from COV1001, a multicentre, randomized, double-blind, placebo-controlled phase I-IIa trial testing Ad26.COV2.S in healthy adults. Dosing of Ad26.COV2.S was intramuscular, at either 5x10^10 or 1x10^11 viral particles, delivered as one shot or as two shots spaced 56 days apart. Sequencing of the TCRbeta repertoire served to evaluate the specificity and breadth of SARS-CoV-2-reactive T cell receptors following Ad26.COV2.S vaccination. The TCR-sequenced set comprised approximately 30 samples: approximately 20 Ad26.COV2.S vaccine recipients, 5 placebo recipients and 8 SARS-CoV-2 convalescent individuals. Trial participants were randomized into five groups of five, in which low-dose or high-dose Ad26.COV2.S was given once or twice, or placebo was given on both occasions. Investigators remained blinded to trial group allocation during experiments and outcome assessment.

Interpreted using the paper, the treatment or condition label stands for: some 19 received Ad26.COV2.S at low or high dose, single or two shots; roughly five received placebo; per-sample allocation not given. For vaccine and placebo recipients, repertoires were sequenced using samples collected on day 63 after the first injection. Between 29 July and 7 August 2020, Cohort 1b enrolled around 24 adults aged 18-55 years at one site in Boston, USA. Ad26.COV2.S was a replication-incompetent adenovirus type 26 vector that expressed a prefusion-stabilized SARS-CoV-2 spike protein derived from the original Wuhan strain. The immunoSEQ Assay was used to sequence TCRbeta CDR3 regions. After extraction, genomic DNA underwent amplification by bias-controlled multiplex PCR, followed by high-throughput sequencing. The authors processed their data as follows. To quantify the absolute abundance of every unique TCRbeta CDR3 region, sequences were collapsed and filtered. Usable DNA was measured by amplifying reference genes present in all nucleated cells, and TCRbeta template counts were normalized to that usable DNA to estimate T cell fraction. Repertoire TCRs were annotated as SARS-CoV-2-specific when V gene, CDR3 amino acid sequence and J gene were exactly matched to a known reactive TCR set. MIRA supplied the reference SARS-CoV-2 TCR set, which was filtered for enrichment in COVID-19-positive ImmuneCODE repertoires so that public or cross-reactive TCRs were removed. Using the MIRA antigens, annotated TCRs were further analysed by specific ORF or by position within an ORF. Breadth was defined as the number of annotated unique rearrangements divided by the total number of unique productive rearrangements, and depth was defined as the summed frequency of the annotated unique rearrangements. TCR breadth was compared between groups using two-sided Wilcoxon rank-sum tests. The immuneACCESS repertoire file appears here via TCRdb, limited to in-frame rearrangements. These files lack a portion of the clones; in checked studies, under half of the deficit traces to unresolved V genes, and the cause of the others is not known. V, J and clone size are taken as reported in that table, and D and trimming were inferred from the DNA itself. The sample table shows 300,000 to 350,000 clones, and about 89% are seen once. Roughly 4.8% of the sample is in the top ten clones.

Summary of the overall study and its limitations: Substantial breadth of spike-specific CD8+ and CD4+ T cell responses was reported after vaccination. Vaccine and placebo recipients had similar non-spike TCR breadth, a finding consistent with the vaccine containing only spike. The study was not powered to compare responses between vaccine doses or regimens. The authors noted that total T cell responses may have been underestimated by the TCR breadth and depth analyses. Higher spike-specific TCR breadth was observed in Ad26.COV2.S recipients than in placebo recipients (P = 0.0014).

V lost 5 bases and J lost 1 base, and the count of bases not matched to a germline gene is 1. The germline V gene gives CDR1 as MNHEY and CDR2 as SVGEGT. Taken from cysteine to phenylalanine, the CDR3 has 15 residues. Only the CDR3 region is kept as DNA, spanning 45 bases read in frame from base 1. A note on this clone: No antigen is known for it. No base-level quality is on record; no much larger clone is a single base apart.

The origin of this receptor is a person aged 18-65 years who received the Ad26.COV2.S COVID-19 vaccine or a placebo. The chain is assembled from TRBV6-2 or TRBV6-3 and TRBJ2-5, with 13 bases in between that match TRBD2. The specimen was peripheral blood, collected in a trial of Ad26.COV2.S vaccine versus placebo. This receptor carries the CDR3 CASSRTSGGQETQYF. The nucleotides are TGTGCCAGCAGTAGGACTAGCGGGGGCCAAGAGACCCAGTACTTC.